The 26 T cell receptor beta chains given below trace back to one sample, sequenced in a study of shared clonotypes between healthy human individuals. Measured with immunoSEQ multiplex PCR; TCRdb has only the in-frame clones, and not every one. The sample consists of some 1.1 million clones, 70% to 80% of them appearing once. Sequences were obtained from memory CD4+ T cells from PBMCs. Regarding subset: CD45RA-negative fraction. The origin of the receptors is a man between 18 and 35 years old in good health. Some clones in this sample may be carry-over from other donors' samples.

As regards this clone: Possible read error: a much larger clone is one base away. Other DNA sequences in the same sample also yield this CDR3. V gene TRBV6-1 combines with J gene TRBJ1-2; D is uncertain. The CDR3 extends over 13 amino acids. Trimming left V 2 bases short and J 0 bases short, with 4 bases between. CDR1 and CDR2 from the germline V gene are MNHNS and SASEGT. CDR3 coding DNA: TGTGCCAGCAGTGAAACTGCTAACTATGGCTACACCTTC. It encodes CASSETANYGYTF.

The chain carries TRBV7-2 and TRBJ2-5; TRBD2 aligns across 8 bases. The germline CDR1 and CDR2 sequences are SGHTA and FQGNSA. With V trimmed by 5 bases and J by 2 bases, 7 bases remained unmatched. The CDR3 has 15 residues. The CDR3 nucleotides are TGTGCCAGCAGCCAAACTAGCGGATATCAAGAGACCCAGTACTTC. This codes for CASSQTSGYQETQYF.

This CDR3 is CASSLFLSPSSYNEQFF. The CDR3 bases are TGTGCCAGCAGTTTATTTCTCAGCCCCAGCTCCTACAATGAGCAGTTCTTC. This chain links TRBV27 with TRBJ2-1; D not resolved. V lost 1 base to trimming and J lost 0 bases, with 13 bases between them. The CDR3 runs 17 residues. Per germline, CDR1 MNHEY and CDR2 SMNVEV (reference sequence).

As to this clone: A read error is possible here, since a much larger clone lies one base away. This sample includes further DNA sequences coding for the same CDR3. The CDR3 nucleotides read TGTGCCAGCAGCTTGGTTGTAGCCAAAAACATCCAGTACTTC. It translates to CASSLVVAKNIQYF. V and J are TRBV5-6 and TRBJ2-4, with D uncertain. CDR3 size: 14 residues. CDR1 and CDR2 from the germline V gene are SGHDT and YYEEEE.

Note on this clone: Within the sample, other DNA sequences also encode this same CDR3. The CDR3 nucleotides read TGCGCCAGCAGCTTGGCAGGGGGCAATCAGCCCCAGCATTTT. This encodes CASSLAGGNQPQHF. The gene calls are TRBV5-1 and TRBJ1-5, with D possibly matching TRBD1 (6 bases). The CDR3 is 14 residues long. Germline loops: CDR1 SGHRS, CDR2 YFSETQ. Trimming stripped 0 bases from V and 2 bases from J, with 6 bases between. The variable domain in full, completed from reference TRBV5-1 and TRBJ1-5, reads KAGVTQTPRYLIKTRGQQVTLSCSPISGHRSVSWYQQTPGQGLQFLFEYFSETQRNKGNFPGRFSGRQFSNSRSEMNVSTLELGDSALYLCASSLAGGNQPQHFGDGTRLSIL.

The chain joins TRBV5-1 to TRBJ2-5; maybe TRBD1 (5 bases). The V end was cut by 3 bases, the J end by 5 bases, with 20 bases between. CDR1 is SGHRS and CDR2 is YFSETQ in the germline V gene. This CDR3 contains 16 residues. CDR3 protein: CASSSALQWGSETQYF. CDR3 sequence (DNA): TGCGCCAGCAGCTCGGCCCTACAATGGGGCTCCGAGACCCAGTACTTC.

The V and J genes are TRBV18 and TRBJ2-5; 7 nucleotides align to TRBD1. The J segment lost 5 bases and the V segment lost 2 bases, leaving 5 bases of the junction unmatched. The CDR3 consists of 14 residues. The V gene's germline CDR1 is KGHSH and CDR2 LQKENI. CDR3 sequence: CASSPRGGSETQYF. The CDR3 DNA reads TGTGCCAGCTCACCAAGAGGGGGCTCGGAGACCCAGTACTTC.

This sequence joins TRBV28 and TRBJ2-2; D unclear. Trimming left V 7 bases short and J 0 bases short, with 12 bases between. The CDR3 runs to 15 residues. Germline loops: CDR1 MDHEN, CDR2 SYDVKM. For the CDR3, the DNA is TGTGCCAGCATCGGCAGCTCTGCGAACACCGGGGAGCTGTTTTTT. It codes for CASIGSSANTGELFF.

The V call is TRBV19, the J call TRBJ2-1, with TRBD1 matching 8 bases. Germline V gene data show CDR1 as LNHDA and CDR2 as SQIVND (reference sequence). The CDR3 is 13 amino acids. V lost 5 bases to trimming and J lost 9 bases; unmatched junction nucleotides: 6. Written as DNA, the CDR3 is TGTGCCAGTAGTGTGGACAGGGTACCTGAGCAGTTCTTC. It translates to CASSVDRVPEQFF. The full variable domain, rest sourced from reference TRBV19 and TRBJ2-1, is DGGITQSPKYLFRKEGQNVTLSCEQNLNHDAMYWYRQDPGQGLRLIYYSQIVNDFQKGDIAEGYSVSREKKESFPLTVTSAQKNPTAFYLCASSVDRVPEQFFGPGTRLTVL.

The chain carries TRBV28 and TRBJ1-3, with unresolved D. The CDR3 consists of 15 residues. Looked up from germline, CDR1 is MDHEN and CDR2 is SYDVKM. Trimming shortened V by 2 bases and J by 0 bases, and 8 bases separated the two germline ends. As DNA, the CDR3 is TGTGCCAGCAGTTTAGGACGGTTCTCTGGAAACACCATATATTTT. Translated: CASSLGRFSGNTIYF.

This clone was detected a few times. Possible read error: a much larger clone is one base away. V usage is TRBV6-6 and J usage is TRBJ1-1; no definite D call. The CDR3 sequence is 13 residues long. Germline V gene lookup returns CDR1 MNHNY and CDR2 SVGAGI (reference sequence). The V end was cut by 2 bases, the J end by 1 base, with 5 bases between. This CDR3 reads CASSYMGNTEAFF. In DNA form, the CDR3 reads TGTGCCAGCAGTTACATGGGGAACACTGAAGCTTTCTTT.

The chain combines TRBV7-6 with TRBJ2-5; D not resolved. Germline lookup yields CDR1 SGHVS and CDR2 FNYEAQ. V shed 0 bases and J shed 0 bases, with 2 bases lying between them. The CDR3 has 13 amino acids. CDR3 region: CASSLAYQETQYF. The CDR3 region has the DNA TGTGCCAGCAGCTTAGCGTACCAAGAGACCCAGTACTTC.

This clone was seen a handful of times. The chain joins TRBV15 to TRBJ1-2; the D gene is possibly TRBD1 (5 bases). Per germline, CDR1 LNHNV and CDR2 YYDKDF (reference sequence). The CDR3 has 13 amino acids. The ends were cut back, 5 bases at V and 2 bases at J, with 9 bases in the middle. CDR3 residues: CATSQGKNYGYTF. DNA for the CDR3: TGTGCCACCAGCCAGGGAAAGAACTATGGCTACACCTTC.

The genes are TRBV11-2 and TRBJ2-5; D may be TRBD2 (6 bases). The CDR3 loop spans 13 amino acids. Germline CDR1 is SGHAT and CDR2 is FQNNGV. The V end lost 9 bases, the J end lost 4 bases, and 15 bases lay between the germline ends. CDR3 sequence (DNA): TGTGCCAGTGCGGCGGGGATAATAGAGACCCAGTACTTC. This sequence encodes CASAAGIIETQYF.

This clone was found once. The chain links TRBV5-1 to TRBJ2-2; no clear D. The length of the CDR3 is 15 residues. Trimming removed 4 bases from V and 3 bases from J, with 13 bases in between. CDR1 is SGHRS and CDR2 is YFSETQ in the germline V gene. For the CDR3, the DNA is TGCGCCAGCAGCCTGTTTGGTTCGGACACCGGGGAGCTGTTTTTT. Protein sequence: CASSLFGSDTGELFF.

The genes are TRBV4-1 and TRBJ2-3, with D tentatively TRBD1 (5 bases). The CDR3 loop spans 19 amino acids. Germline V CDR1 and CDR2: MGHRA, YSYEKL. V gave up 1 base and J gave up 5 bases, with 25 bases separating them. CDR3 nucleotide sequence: TGCGCCAGCAGCCAAGTCGCAATGTCACGGGCCCTAGGGGAAGATACGCAGTATTTT. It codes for CASSQVAMSRALGEDTQYF.

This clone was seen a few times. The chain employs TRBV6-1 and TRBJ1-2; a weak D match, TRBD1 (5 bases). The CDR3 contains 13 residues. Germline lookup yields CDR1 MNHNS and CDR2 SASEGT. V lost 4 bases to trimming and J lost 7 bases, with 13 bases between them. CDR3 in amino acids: CASSGGGGVGYTF. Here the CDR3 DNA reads TGTGCCAGCAGTGGCGGGGGAGGGGTTGGCTACACCTTC.

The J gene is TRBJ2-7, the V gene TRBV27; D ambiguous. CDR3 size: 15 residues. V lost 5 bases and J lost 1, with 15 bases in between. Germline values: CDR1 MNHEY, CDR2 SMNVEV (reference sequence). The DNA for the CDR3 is TGTGCCAGCAGTCCTCGGGCAATACCATCCTACGAGCAGTACTTC. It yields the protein CASSPRAIPSYEQYF.

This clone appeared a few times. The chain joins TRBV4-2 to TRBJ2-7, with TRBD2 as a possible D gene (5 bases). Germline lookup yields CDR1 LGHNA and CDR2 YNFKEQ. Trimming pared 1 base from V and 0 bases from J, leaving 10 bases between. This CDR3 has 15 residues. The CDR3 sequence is CASSQGQEASYEQYF. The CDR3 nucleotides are TGTGCCAGCAGCCAAGGGCAGGAGGCCTCCTACGAGCAGTACTTC.

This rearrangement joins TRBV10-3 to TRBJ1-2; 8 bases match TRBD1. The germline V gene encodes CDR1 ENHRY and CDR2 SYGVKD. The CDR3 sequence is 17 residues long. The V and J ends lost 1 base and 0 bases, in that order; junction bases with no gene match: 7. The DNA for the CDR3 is TGTGCCATCAGTGAGTACAAACCGGGACAGGCTAACTATGGCTACACCTTC. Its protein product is CAISEYKPGQANYGYTF.

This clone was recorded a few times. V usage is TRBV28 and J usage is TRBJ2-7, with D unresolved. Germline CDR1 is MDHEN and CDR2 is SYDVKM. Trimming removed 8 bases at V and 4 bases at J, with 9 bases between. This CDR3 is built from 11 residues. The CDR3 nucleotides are TGTGCCAGCGGGCAATTTTACGAGCAGTACTTC. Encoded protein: CASGQFYEQYF.

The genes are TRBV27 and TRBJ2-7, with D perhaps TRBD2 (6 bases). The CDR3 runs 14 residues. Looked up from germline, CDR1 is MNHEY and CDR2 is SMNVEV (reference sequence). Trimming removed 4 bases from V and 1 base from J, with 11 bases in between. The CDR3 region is CASSSNRESYEQYF. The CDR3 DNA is TGTGCCAGCAGTTCAAACCGGGAGTCCTACGAGCAGTACTTC.

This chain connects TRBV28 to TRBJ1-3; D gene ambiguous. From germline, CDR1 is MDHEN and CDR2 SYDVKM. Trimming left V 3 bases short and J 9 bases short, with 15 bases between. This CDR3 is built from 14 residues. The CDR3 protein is CASSFPGSAPTIYF. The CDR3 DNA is TGTGCCAGCAGTTTTCCTGGCTCAGCTCCCACCATATATTTT.

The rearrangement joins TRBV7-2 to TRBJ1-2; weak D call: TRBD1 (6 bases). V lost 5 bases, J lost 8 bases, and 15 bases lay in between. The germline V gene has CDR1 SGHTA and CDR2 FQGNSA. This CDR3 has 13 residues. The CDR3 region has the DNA TGTGCCAGCAGCCCAAACAGGGCTGGGGGCTACACCTTC. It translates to CASSPNRAGGYTF.

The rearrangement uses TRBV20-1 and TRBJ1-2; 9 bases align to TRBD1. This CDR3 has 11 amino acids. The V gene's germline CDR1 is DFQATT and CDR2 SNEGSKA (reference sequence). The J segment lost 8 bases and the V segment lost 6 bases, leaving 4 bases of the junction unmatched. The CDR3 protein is CSAWDREGYTF. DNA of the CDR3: TGCAGTGCGTGGGACAGGGAAGGCTACACCTTC.

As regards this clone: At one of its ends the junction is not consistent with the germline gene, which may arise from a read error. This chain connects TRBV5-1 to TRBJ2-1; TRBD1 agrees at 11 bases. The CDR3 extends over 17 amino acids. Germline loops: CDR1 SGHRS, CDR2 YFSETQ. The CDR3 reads CASSPTDGTGGLSEQLF. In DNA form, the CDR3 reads TGCGCCAGCAGCCCGACCGACGGGACAGGGGGTTTAAGTGAGCAGCTCTTC.